These 3 T cell receptor beta chains originate from one sample sequenced in a study of cytomegalovirus exposure and HLA in healthy donors. 13 Jbeta primers and 60 Vbeta primers were used for the PCR. The repertoire was sequenced with immunoSEQ multiplex PCR; TCRdb's copy has only in-frame clones and lacks some. The sample holds about 140,000 clones, around 80% seen once. Sequencing input: PBMCs. The receptors shown here come from a man between 45 and 60 years old in good health and CMV-seronegative.

The chain uses TRBV2 and TRBJ2-3, with D tentatively TRBD2 (7 bases). V lost 4 bases to trimming and J lost 3 bases, with 14 bases between them. There are 15 residues in the CDR3. CDR1 is SNHLY and CDR2 is FYNNEI in the germline V gene. Here the CDR3 DNA reads TGTGCCAGCAGTGTAGAGGGAGGGGGAACAGATACGCAGTATTTT. Encoded protein: CASSVEGGGTDTQYF.

The rearrangement uses TRBV7-2 and TRBJ2-7, with TRBD1 identical over 7 bases. Germline loops: CDR1 SGHTA, CDR2 FQGNSA. V shed 1 base, J shed 4 bases, and the junction held 7 bases outside the gene matches. The CDR3 spans 15 residues. The CDR3 DNA is TGTGCCAGCAGCTTAGGACCGGGACAGCTTTACGAGCAGTACTTC. Residues: CASSLGPGQLYEQYF.

This rearrangement joins TRBV27 to TRBJ1-2; D possibly corresponds to TRBD1 (5 bases). CDR3 size: 15 residues. Germline assignment: CDR1 MNHEY and CDR2 SMNVEV (reference sequence). V lost 2 bases and J lost 8, with 18 bases in between. This CDR3 reads CASSLEWTSQDGYTF. CDR3 bases: TGTGCCAGCAGTTTAGAATGGACAAGTCAAGACGGCTACACCTTC.